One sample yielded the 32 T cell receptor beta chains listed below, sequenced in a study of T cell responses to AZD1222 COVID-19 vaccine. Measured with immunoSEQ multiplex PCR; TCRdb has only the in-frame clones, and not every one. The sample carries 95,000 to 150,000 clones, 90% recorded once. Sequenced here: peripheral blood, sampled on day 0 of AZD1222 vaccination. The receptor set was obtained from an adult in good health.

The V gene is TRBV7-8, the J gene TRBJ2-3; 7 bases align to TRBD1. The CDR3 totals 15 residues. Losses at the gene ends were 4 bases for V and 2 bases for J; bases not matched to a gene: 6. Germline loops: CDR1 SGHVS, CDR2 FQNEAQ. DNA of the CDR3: TGTGCCAGCAGCTCATGGGGACAGATCACAGATACGCAGTATTTT. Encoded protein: CASSSWGQITDTQYF.

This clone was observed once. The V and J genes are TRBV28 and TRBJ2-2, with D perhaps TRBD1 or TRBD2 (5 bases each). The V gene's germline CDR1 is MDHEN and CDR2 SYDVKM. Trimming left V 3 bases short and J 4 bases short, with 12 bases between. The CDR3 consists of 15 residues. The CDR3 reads CASSLGPGGTGELFF. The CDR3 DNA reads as TGTGCCAGCAGTTTGGGGCCCGGAGGCACCGGGGAGCTGTTTTTT. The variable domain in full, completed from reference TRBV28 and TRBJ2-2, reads DVKVTQSSRYLVKRTGEKVFLECVQDMDHENMFWYRQDPGLGLRLIYFSYDVKMKEKGDIPEGYSVSREKKERFSLILESASTNQTSMYLCASSLGPGGTGELFFGEGSRLTVL.

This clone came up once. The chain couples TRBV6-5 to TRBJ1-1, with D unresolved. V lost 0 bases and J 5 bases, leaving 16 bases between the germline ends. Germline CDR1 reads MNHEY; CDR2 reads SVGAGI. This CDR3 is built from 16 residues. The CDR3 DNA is TGTGCCAGCAGTTACTCGTCAGGCTTATGGGGTACTGAAGCTTTCTTT. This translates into CASSYSSGLWGTEAFF.

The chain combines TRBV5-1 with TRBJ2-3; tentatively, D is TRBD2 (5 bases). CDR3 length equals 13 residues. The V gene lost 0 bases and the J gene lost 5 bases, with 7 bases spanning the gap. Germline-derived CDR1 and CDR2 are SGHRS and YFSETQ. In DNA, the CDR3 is TGCGCCAGCAGCTTGGTGGGAGTAGATACGCAGTATTTT. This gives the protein CASSLVGVDTQYF.

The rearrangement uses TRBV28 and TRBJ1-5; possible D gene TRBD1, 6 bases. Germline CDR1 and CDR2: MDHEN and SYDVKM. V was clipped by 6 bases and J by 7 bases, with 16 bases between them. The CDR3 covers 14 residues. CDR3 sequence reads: CASSRGGREQPQHF. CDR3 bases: TGTGCCAGCAGCCGAGGGGGAAGGGAACAGCCCCAGCATTTT.

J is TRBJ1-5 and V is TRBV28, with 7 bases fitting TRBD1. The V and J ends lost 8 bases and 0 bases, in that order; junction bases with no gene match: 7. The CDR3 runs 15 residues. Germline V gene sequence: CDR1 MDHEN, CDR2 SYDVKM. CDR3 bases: TGTGCCAGCGAACTCAGGGGGGATAGCAATCAGCCCCAGCATTTT. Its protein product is CASELRGDSNQPQHF.

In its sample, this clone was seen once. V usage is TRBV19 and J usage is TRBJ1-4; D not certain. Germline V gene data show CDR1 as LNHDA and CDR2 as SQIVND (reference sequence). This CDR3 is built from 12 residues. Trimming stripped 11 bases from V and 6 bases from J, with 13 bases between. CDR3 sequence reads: CAVKGWDEKLFF. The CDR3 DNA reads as TGTGCCGTTAAGGGCTGGGATGAAAAACTGTTTTTT.

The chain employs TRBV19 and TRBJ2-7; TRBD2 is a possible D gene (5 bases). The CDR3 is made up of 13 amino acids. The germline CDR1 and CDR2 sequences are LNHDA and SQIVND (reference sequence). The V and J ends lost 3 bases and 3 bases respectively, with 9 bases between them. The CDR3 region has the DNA TGTGCCAGTAGTATCCTTGCGGGCTACGAGCAGTACTTC. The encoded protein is CASSILAGYEQYF.

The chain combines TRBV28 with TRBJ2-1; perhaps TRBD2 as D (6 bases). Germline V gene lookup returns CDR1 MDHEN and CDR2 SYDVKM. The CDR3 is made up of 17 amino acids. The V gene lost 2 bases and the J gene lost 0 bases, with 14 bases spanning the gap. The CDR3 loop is CASSLISGSSSYNEQFF. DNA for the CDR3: TGTGCCAGCAGTTTAATCAGCGGGTCGAGCTCCTACAATGAGCAGTTCTTC.

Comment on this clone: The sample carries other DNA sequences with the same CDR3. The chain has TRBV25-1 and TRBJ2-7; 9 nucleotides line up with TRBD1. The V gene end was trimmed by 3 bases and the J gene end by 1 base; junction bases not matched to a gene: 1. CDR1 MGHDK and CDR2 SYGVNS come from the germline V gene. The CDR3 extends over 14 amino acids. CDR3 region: CASSDGTGSYEQYF. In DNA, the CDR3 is TGTGCCAGCAGTGATGGGACAGGGTCCTACGAGCAGTACTTC.

The CDR3 DNA is TGTGCCAGTACCGATCAGGGGGCGCCGGGCACCGGGGAGCTGTTTTTT. This sequence encodes CASTDQGAPGTGELFF. The chain carries TRBV19 and TRBJ2-2, with 8 bases fitting TRBD1. Germline-derived CDR1 and CDR2 are LNHDA and SQIVND (reference sequence). The CDR3 has 16 amino acids. The V and J ends lost 7 bases and 4 bases, in that order; junction bases with no gene match: 11.

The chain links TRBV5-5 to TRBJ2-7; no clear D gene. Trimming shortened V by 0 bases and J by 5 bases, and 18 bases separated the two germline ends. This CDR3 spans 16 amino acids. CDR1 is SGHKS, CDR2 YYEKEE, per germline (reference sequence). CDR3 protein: CASSLAPSGGFDEQYF. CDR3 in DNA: TGTGCCAGCAGCTTGGCCCCATCGGGTGGCTTCGACGAGCAGTACTTC.

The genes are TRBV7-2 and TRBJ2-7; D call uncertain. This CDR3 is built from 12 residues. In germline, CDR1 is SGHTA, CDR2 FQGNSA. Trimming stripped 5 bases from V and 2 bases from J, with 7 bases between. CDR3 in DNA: TGTGCCAGCAGCCGATCGACCTACGAGCAGTACTTC. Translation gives CASSRSTYEQYF.

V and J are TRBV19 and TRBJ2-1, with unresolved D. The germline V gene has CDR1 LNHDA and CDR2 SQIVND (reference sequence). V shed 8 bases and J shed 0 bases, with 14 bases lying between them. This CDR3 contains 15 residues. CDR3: CASSGAPSSYNEQFF. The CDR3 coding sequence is TGTGCCAGTTCAGGAGCCCCGAGCTCCTACAATGAGCAGTTCTTC.

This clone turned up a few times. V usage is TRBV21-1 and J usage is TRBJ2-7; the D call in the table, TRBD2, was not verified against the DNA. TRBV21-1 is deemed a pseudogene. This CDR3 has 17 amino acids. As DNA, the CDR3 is TGTGCCAGCAGCAAATGGGGGTCGGGGGGCCCCCTCTACGAGCAGTACTTC. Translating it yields CASSKWGSGGPLYEQYF.

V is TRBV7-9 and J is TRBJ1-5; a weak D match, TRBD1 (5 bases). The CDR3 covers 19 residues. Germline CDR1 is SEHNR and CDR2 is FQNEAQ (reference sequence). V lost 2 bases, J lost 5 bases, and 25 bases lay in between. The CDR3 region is CASSLYIGRGGGTDQPQHF. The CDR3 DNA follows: TGTGCCAGCAGCTTATATATCGGAAGGGGTGGCGGTACTGATCAGCCCCAGCATTTT.

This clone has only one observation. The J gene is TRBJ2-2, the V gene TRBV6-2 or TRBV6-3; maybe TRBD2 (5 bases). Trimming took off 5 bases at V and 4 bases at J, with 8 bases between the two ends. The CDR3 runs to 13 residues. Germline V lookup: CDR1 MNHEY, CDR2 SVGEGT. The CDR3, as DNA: TGTGCCAGCAGTCGAGGGTCCACCGGGGAGCTGTTTTTT. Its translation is CASSRGSTGELFF.

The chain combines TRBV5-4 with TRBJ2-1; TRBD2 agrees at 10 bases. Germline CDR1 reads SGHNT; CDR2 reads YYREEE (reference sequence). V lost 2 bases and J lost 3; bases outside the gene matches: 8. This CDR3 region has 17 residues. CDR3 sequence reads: CASSFGSASGGYNEQFF. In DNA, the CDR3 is TGTGCCAGCAGCTTCGGTTCGGCTAGCGGGGGCTACAATGAGCAGTTCTTC.

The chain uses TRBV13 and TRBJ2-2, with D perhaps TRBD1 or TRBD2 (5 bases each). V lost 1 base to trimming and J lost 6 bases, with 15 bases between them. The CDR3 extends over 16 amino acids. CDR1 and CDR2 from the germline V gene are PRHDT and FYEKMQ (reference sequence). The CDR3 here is CASSLAPGRAAGELFF. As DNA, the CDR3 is TGTGCCAGCAGCTTAGCACCGGGACGGGCCGCCGGGGAGCTGTTTTTT.

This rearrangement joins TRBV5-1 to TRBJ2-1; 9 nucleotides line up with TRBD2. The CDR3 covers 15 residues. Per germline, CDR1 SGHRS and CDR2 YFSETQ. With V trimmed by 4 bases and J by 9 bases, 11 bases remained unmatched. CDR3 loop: CASSPFSGGLREQFF. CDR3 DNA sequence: TGCGCCAGCAGCCCCTTTAGCGGGGGCCTCCGTGAGCAGTTCTTC.

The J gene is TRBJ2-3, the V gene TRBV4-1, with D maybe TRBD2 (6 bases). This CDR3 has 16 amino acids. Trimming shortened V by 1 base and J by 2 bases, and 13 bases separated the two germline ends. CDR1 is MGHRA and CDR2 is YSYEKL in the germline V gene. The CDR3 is CASSQVIGTSTDTQYF. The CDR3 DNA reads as TGCGCCAGCAGCCAAGTAATCGGGACTTCCACAGATACGCAGTATTTT.

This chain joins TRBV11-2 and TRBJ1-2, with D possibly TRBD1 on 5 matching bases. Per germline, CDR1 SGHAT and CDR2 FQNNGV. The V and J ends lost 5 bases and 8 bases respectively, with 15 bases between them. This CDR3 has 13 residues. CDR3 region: CASSRLGVEGYTF. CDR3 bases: TGTGCCAGCAGCCGCTTAGGGGTTGAAGGCTACACCTTC.

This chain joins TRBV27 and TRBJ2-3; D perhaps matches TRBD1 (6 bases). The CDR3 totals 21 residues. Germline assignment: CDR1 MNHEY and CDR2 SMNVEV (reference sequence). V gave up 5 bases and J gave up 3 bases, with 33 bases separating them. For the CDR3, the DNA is TGTGCCAGCAGTGCACTTTTCCATTCGCGGACACGTGAAAGGGGGACAGATACGCAGTATTTT. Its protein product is CASSALFHSRTRERGTDTQYF.

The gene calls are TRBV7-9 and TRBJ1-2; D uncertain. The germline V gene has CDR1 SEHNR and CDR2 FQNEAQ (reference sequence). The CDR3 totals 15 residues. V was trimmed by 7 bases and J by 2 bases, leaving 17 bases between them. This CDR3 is CASTPTRGLNYGYTF. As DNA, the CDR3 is TGTGCCAGCACCCCTACCCGGGGATTGAACTATGGCTACACCTTC.

CDR3 amino acids: CASSPRTGNYEQYF. The CDR3 DNA follows: TGCGCCAGCAGCCCTCGGACAGGGAACTACGAGCAGTACTTC. The chain carries TRBV4-3 and TRBJ2-7; 8 bases align to TRBD1. Germline loops: CDR1 LGHNA, CDR2 YSLEER. The CDR3 loop spans 14 amino acids. Losses at the gene ends were 4 bases for V and 3 bases for J; bases not matched to a gene: 5.

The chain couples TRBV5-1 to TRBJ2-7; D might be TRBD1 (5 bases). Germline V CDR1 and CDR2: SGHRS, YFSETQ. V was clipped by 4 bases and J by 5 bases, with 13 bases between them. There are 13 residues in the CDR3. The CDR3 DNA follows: TGCGCCAGCAGCGATCCAGGGAAGGACGAGCAGTACTTC. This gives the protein CASSDPGKDEQYF.

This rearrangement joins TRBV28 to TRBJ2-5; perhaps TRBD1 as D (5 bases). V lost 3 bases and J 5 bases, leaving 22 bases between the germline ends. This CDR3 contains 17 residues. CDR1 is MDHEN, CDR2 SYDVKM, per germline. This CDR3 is CASSFRGPGQGRETQYF. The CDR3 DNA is TGTGCCAGCAGTTTTAGAGGTCCCGGGCAGGGAAGGGAGACCCAGTACTTC. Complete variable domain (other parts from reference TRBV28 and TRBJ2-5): DVKVTQSSRYLVKRTGEKVFLECVQDMDHENMFWYRQDPGLGLRLIYFSYDVKMKEKGDIPEGYSVSREKKERFSLILESASTNQTSMYLCASSFRGPGQGRETQYFGPGTRLLVL.

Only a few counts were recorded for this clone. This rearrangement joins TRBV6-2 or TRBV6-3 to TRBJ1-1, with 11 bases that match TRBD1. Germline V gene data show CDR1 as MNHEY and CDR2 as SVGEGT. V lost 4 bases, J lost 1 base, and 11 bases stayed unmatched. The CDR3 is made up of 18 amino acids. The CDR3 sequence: CASSSWTGGGTKNTEAFF. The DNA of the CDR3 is TGTGCCAGCAGTTCATGGACAGGGGGCGGGACAAAGAACACTGAAGCTTTCTTT.

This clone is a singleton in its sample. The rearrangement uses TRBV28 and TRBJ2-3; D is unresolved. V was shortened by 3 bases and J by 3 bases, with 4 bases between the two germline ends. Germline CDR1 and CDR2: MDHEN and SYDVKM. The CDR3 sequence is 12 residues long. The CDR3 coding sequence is TGTGCCAGCAGTTTTCAAACAGATACGCAGTATTTT. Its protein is CASSFQTDTQYF.

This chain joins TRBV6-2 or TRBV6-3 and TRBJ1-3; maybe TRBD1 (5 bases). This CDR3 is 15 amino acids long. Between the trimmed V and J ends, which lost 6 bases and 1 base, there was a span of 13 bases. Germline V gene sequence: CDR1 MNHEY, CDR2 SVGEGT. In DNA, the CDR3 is TGTGCCAGCAGCCGGGACGCAACGTCTGGAAACACCATATATTTT. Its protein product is CASSRDATSGNTIYF.

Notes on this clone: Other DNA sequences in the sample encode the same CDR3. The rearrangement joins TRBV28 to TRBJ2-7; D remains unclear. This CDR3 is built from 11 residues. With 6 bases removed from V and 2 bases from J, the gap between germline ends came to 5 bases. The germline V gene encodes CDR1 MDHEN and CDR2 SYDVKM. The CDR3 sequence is CASSTPYEQYF. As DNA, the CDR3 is TGTGCCAGCAGCACCCCCTACGAGCAGTACTTC.

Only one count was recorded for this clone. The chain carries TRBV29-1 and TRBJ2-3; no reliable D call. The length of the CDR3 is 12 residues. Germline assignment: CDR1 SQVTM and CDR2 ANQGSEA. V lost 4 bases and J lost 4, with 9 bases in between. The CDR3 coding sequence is TGCAGCGTTGTGGTAAGCGCAGATACGCAGTATTTT. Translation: CSVVVSADTQYF.